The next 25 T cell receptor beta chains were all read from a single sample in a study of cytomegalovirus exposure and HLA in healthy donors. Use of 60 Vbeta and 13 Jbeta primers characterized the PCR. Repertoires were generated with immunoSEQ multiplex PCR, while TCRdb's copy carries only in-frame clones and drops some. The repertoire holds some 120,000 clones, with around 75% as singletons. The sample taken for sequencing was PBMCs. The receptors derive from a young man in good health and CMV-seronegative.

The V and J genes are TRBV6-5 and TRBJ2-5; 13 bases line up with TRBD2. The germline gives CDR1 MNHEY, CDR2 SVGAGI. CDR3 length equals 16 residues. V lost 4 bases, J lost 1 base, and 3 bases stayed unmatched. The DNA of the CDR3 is TGTGCCAGCAGTTCCGGACTAGCGGGAGTCCAAGAGACCCAGTACTTC. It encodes CASSSGLAGVQETQYF.

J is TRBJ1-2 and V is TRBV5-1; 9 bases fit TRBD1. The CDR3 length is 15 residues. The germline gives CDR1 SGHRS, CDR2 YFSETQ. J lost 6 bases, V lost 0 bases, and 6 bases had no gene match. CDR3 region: CASSLGQGDKNGYTF. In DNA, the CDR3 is TGCGCCAGCAGCTTGGGACAGGGGGATAAAAATGGCTACACCTTC.

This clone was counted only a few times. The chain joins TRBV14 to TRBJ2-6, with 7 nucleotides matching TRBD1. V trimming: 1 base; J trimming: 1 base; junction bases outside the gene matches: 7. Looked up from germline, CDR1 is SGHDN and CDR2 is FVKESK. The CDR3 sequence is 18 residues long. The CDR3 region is CASSQGLTGLSGANVLTF. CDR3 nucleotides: TGTGCCAGCAGCCAAGGTCTGACAGGGCTTTCTGGGGCCAACGTCCTGACTTTC.

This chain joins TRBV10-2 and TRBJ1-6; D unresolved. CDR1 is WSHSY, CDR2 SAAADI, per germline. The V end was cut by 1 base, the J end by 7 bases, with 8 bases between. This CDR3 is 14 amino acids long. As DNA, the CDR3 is TGCGCCAGCAGTGAGTTCACCGGGAATTCACCCCTCCACTTT. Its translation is CASSEFTGNSPLHF.

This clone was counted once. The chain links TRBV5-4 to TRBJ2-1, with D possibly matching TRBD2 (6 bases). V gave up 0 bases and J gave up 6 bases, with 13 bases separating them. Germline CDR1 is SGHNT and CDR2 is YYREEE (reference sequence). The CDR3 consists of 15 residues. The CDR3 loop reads CASSLGTIPINEQFF. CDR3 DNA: TGTGCCAGCAGCTTGGGGACTATCCCGATCAATGAGCAGTTCTTC.

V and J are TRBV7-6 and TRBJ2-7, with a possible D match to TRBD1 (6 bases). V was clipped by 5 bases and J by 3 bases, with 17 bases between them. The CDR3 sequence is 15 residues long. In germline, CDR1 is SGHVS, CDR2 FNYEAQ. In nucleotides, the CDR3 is TGTGCCAGCAGCCGAAGGGGGACGGGTAACTACGAGCAGTACTTC. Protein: CASSRRGTGNYEQYF.

The CDR3 region is CASTGTSGSYEQFF. In DNA, the CDR3 is TGCGCCAGCACGGGGACTAGCGGGAGCTATGAGCAGTTCTTC. The gene calls are TRBV5-1 and TRBJ2-1; 14 nucleotides match TRBD2. Germline V CDR1 and CDR2: SGHRS, YFSETQ. With 6 bases clipped from V and 8 bases from J, the junction kept 4 bases outside the gene matches. This CDR3 is built from 14 residues.

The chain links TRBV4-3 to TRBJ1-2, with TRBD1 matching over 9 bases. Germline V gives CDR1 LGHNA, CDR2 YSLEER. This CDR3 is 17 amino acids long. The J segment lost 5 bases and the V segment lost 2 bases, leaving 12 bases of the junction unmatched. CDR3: CASSQTGTGRYAYGYTF. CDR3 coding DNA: TGCGCCAGCAGCCAAACCGGGACAGGGAGGTATGCTTATGGCTACACCTTC.

CDR3 sequence (DNA): TGCGCCAGCAGCTTGGTGACTAGCGGGGGCACAGATACGCAGTATTTT. Protein: CASSLVTSGGTDTQYF. This chain connects TRBV5-1 to TRBJ2-3; 11 nucleotides line up with TRBD2. Germline V gene lookup returns CDR1 SGHRS and CDR2 YFSETQ. Trimming took 0 bases from V and 1 from J; bases not matched to a gene: 1. CDR3 size: 16 residues.

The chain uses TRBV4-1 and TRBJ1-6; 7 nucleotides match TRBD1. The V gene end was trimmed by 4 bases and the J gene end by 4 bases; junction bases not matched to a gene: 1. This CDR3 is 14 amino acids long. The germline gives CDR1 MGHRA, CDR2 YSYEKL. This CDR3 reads CASSPTGYNSPLHF. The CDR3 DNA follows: TGCGCCAGCAGCCCGACAGGGTATAATTCACCCCTCCACTTT.

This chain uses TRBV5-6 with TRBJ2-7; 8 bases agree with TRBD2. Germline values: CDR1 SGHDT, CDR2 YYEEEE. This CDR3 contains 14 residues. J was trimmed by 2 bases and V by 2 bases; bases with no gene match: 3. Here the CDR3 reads CASSFPGLAYEQYF. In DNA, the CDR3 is TGTGCCAGCAGCTTTCCGGGACTAGCCTACGAGCAGTACTTC.

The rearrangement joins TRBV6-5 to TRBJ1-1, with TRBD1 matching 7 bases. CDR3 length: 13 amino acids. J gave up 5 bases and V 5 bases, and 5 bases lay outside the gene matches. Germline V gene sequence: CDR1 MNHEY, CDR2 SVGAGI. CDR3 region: CASSDRVVTEAFF. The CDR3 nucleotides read TGTGCCAGCAGTGACAGGGTAGTGACTGAAGCTTTCTTT.

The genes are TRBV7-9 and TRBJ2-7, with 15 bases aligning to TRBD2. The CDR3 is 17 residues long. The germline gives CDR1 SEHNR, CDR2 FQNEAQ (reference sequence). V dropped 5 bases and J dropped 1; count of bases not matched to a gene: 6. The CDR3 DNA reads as TGTGCCAGCAGCACGGGACTAGCGGGGGGCCCATCCTACGAGCAGTACTTC. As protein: CASSTGLAGGPSYEQYF.

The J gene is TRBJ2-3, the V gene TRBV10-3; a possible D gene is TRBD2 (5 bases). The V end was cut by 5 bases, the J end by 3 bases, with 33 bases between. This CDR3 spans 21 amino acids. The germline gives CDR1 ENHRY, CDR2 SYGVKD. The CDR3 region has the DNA TGTGCCATCAGTAGTAAGTTGCCGGGATTCCTGGAGAAGCGTAGAACAGATACGCAGTATTTT. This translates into CAISSKLPGFLEKRRTDTQYF.

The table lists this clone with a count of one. The DNA of the CDR3 is TGCAGTGCTTTAGCGGGAGTCCCCTACAATGAGCAGTTCTTC. Residues: CSALAGVPYNEQFF. J is TRBJ2-1 and V is TRBV29-1; TRBD2 matches 9 bases. Germline lookup yields CDR1 SQVTM and CDR2 ANQGSEA. The CDR3 totals 14 residues.

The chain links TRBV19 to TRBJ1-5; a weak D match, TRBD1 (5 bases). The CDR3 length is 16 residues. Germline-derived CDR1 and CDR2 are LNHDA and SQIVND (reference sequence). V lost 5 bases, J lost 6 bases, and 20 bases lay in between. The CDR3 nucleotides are TGTGCCAGTAGTCCCGCCGGGGGGGTCCCTCTTCAGCCCCAGCATTTT. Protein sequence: CASSPAGGVPLQPQHF.

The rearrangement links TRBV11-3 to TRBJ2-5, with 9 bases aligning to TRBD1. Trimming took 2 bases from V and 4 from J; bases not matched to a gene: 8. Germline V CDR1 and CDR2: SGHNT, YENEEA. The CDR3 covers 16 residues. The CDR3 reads CASSLYLGQGSETQYF. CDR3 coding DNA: TGTGCCAGCAGCTTATATCTGGGACAGGGATCAGAGACCCAGTACTTC. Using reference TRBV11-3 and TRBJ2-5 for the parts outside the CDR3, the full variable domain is EAGVVQSPRYKIIEKKQPVAFWCNPISGHNTLYWYLQNLGQGPELLIRYENEEAVDDSQLPKDRFSAERLKGVDSTLKIQPAELGDSAVYLCASSLYLGQGSETQYFGPGTRLLVL.

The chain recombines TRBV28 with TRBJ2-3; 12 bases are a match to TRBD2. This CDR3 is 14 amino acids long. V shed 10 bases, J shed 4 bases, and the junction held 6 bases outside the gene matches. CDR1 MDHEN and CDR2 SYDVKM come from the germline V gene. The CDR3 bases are TGTGCCATCCAGACTAGCGGGAGCGCAGATACGCAGTATTTT. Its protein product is CAIQTSGSADTQYF.

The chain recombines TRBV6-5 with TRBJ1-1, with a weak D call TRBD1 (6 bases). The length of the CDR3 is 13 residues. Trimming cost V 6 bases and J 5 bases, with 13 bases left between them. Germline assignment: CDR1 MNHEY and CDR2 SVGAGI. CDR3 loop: CASRRTAGTEAFF. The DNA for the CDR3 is TGTGCCAGCAGGAGGACAGCGGGGACTGAAGCTTTCTTT.

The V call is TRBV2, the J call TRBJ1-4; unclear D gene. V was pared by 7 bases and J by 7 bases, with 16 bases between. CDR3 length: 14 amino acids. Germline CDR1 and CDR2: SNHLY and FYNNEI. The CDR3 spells CASIRRLLGEKLFF. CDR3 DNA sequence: TGTGCCAGCATTAGACGACTACTTGGTGAAAAACTGTTTTTT.

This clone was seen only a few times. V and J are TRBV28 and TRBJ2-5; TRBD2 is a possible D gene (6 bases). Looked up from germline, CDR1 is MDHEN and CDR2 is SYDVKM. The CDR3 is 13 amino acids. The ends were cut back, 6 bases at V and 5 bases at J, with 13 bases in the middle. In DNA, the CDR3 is TGTGCCAGCAGGGGGGGATCGAGGGAGACCCAGTACTTC. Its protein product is CASRGGSRETQYF.

The CDR3 sequence: CASSADSISYEQYF. For the CDR3, the DNA is TGTGCCAGCAGCGCGGACAGTATCTCCTACGAGCAGTACTTC. The V call is TRBV7-3, the J call TRBJ2-7; possibly TRBD1 for D (6 bases). The germline V and J ends were trimmed by 5 bases and 0 bases, with 11 bases remaining between them. The V gene's germline CDR1 is SGHTA and CDR2 FQGTGA. The CDR3 loop spans 14 amino acids.

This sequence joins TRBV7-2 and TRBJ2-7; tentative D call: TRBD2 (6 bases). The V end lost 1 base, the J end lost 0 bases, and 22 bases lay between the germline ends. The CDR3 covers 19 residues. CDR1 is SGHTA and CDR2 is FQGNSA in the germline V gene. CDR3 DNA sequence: TGTGCCAGCAGCTTAGACCCTCCGGGACTCGGACGAACCTCCTACGAGCAGTACTTC. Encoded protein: CASSLDPPGLGRTSYEQYF. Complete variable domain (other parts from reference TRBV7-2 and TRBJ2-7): GAGVSQSPSNKVTEKGKDVELRCDPISGHTALYWYRQSLGQGLEFLIYFQGNSAPDKSGLPSDRFSAERTGGSVSTLTIQRTQQEDSAVYLCASSLDPPGLGRTSYEQYFGPGTRLTVT.

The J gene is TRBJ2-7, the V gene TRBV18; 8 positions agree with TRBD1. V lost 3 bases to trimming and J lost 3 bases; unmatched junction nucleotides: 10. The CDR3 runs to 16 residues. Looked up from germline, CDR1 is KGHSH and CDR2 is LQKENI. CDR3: CASSPDSGGFFYEQYF. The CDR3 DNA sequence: TGTGCCAGCTCACCCGATTCAGGGGGCTTTTTCTACGAGCAGTACTTC.

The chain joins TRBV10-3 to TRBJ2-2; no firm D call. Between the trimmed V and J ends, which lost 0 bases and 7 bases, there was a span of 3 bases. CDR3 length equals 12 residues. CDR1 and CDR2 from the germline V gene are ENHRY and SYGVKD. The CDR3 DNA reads TGTGCCATCAGTGAGTCCGGCGGGGAGCTGTTTTTT. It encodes CAISESGGELFF.